This passage covers 32 T cell receptor beta chains from one sample sequenced in a study of blood T cells in healthy people across ages. Through a sample-barcoded 5' primer and a J-beta primer mix, a second PCR was run for roughly 7 to 11 cycles. TCRdb re-called the 5' RACE reads through MiXCR, storing one row per CDR3 protein. The profile shows around 710,000 distinct CDR3 sequences, around 40% of them singletons. The sample was blood. These receptor sequences come from a woman aged 60 to 75 in good health.

This clonotype was observed a few times. The J gene is TRBJ1-2, the V gene TRBV5-6; a possible D gene is TRBD1 (5 bases). This CDR3 is built from 16 residues. V was cut by 2 bases and J by 0 bases, with 14 bases left in between. Germline V gene lookup returns CDR1 SGHDT and CDR2 YYEEEE. This CDR3 is CASSFSPGRTNYGYTF. CDR3 nucleotide sequence: TGTGCCAGCAGCTTCTCCCCGGGACGGACTAACTATGGCTACACCTTC.

The chain combines TRBV12-3 or TRBV12-4 with TRBJ2-1, with D possibly matching TRBD2 (6 bases). The CDR3 consists of 14 residues. V was clipped by 5 bases and J by 6 bases, with 14 bases between them. The CDR3 DNA follows: TGTGCCAGCAGTGCAAGCGGGTCTTTCAATGAGCAGTTCTTC. It specifies CASSASGSFNEQFF.

CDR3 sequence (DNA): TGTGCCAGCAGCGTAGTAGGGACTAGCGGGTCCTACAATGAGCAGTTCTTC. Translated: CASSVVGTSGSYNEQFF. This chain links TRBV9 with TRBJ2-1; 12 bases agree with TRBD2. There are 17 residues in the CDR3. V lost 0 bases to trimming and J lost 1 base; unmatched junction nucleotides: 2. Germline V lookup: CDR1 SGDLS, CDR2 YYNGEE. Variable domain in full (rest from reference TRBV9 and TRBJ2-1): DSGVTQTPKHLITATGQRVTLRCSPRSGDLSVYWYQQSLDQGLQFLIQYYNGEERAKGNILERFSAQQFPDLHSELNLSSLELGDSALYFCASSVVGTSGSYNEQFFGPGTRLTVL.

In its sample, this clonotype was seen a few times. This sequence joins TRBV3-1 and TRBJ2-1; 11 nucleotides agree with TRBD2. The tail of the sequence fits TRBJ2-7 better, so the J call may be wrong. CDR3 length: 17 amino acids. CDR1 and CDR2 from the germline V gene are LGHDT and YNNKEL (reference sequence). CDR3 protein: CASSQDGTSGSYNEQYF. The CDR3 nucleotides are TGTGCCAGCAGCCAAGATGGGACTAGCGGCTCCTACAATGAGCAGTACTTC.

This clonotype occurred a few times. This rearrangement joins TRBV20-1 to TRBJ2-1; D is uncertain. The CDR3 is 12 residues long. Germline CDR1 and CDR2: DFQATT and SNEGSKA (reference sequence). The CDR3 loop is CIPQSSYNEQFF. Here the CDR3 DNA reads TGCATTCCCCAGAGCTCCTACAATGAGCAGTTCTTC.

This sequence joins TRBV10-3 and TRBJ2-3, with 9 nucleotides matching TRBD2. The germline CDR1 and CDR2 sequences are ENHRY and SYGVKD. This CDR3 comprises 16 residues. The V and J ends lost 1 base and 4 bases, in that order; junction bases with no gene match: 6. CDR3 DNA: TGTGCCATCAGTGAGTTTGGTAGCGGGAGTGCAGATACGCAGTATTTT. It encodes CAISEFGSGSADTQYF.

The table lists this clonotype with a few counts. This chain links TRBV27 with TRBJ1-6, with D possibly being TRBD1 (5 bases). The V end was cut by 0 bases, the J end by 7 bases, with 16 bases between. The CDR3 spans 17 residues. The V gene's germline CDR1 is MNHEY and CDR2 SMNVEV (reference sequence). The CDR3 coding sequence is TGTGCCAGCAGTTTATCCAGGGACGGAAGGTGGAATTCACCCCTCCACTTT. It encodes CASSLSRDGRWNSPLHF.

The chain couples TRBV6-2 or TRBV6-3 to TRBJ1-2; D is undetermined. The CDR3 consists of 14 residues. V was cut by 7 bases and J by 5 bases, with 17 bases left in between. The germline V gene encodes CDR1 MNHEY and CDR2 SVGEGT. The CDR3 spells CASISGERVYGYTF. CDR3 DNA sequence: TGTGCCAGCATCTCAGGAGAAAGGGTTTATGGCTACACCTTC.

This clonotype was recorded once. The rearrangement joins TRBV20-1 to TRBJ2-4; D could derive from TRBD1 or TRBD2 (5 bases each). From germline, CDR1 is DFQATT and CDR2 SNEGSKA (reference sequence). V lost 3 bases and J lost 14, with 14 bases in between. There are 11 residues in the CDR3. The CDR3 reads CSASTRGKKYF. CDR3 nucleotide sequence: TGCAGTGCTAGTACGAGGGGCAAAAAGTACTTC.

This chain joins TRBV28 and TRBJ2-6; D is perhaps TRBD1 (5 bases). CDR1 and CDR2 (germline): MDHEN, SYDVKM. CDR3 length equals 16 residues. V lost 3 bases to trimming and J lost 2 bases, with 11 bases between them. CDR3 sequence (DNA): TGTGCCAGCAGTTTCCCCCGCAGGGCTGGGGCCAACGTCCTGACTTTC. It encodes CASSFPRRAGANVLTF. The whole variable domain, filled in from reference TRBV28 and TRBJ2-6, reads DVKVTQSSRYLVKRTGEKVFLECVQDMDHENMFWYRQDPGLGLRLIYFSYDVKMKEKGDIPEGYSVSREKKERFSLILESASTNQTSMYLCASSFPRRAGANVLTFGAGSRLTVL.

The sample holds many counts of this clonotype. V usage is TRBV9 and J usage is TRBJ2-1; D is perhaps TRBD2 (5 bases). CDR1 SGDLS and CDR2 YYNGEE come from the germline V gene. V lost 4 bases and J lost 3, with 11 bases in between. This CDR3 is built from 14 residues. The CDR3 bases are TGTGCCAGCAGCCCAGAACTAGACTACAATGAGCAGTTCTTC. Translating gives CASSPELDYNEQFF.

V gene TRBV6-2 or TRBV6-3 combines with J gene TRBJ2-3; TRBD2 matches at 9 bases. Looked up from germline, CDR1 is MNHEY and CDR2 is SVGEGT. There are 15 residues in the CDR3. V trimming: 5 bases; J trimming: 5 bases; junction bases outside the gene matches: 8. The CDR3 DNA sequence: TGTGCCAGCAGTATAACTAGCGGGCTCGGAGATACGCAGTATTTT. Its protein is CASSITSGLGDTQYF.

In this sample, this clonotype turned up a few times. The rearrangement joins TRBV10-3 to TRBJ1-5, with D possibly being TRBD1 (6 bases). The V end was cut by 0 bases, the J end by 6 bases, with 9 bases between. The CDR3 is 14 residues long. Germline loops: CDR1 ENHRY, CDR2 SYGVKD. CDR3 loop: CAISESQGGQPQHF. The CDR3 region has the DNA TGTGCCATCAGTGAGTCCCAAGGGGGTCAGCCCCAGCATTTT.

The table lists this clonotype with a few counts. The chain couples TRBV5-6 to TRBJ2-7, with D possibly called TRBD1 or TRBD2 (5 bases each). The germline CDR1 and CDR2 sequences are SGHDT and YYEEEE. The ends were cut back, 3 bases at V and 3 bases at J, with 10 bases in the middle. This CDR3 region has 13 residues. CDR3 sequence: CASSYGTLYEQYF. CDR3 nucleotides: TGTGCCAGCAGCTATGGGACCCTCTACGAGCAGTACTTC.

This clonotype was observed a handful of times. The chain recombines TRBV4-1 with TRBJ2-1; D possibly corresponds to TRBD2 (6 bases). Trimming took off 0 bases at V and 8 bases at J, with 23 bases between the two ends. Per the germline V gene, CDR1 is MGHRA and CDR2 is YSYEKL. This CDR3 region has 18 residues. The CDR3 loop reads CASSQDRAERVDSDEQFF. CDR3 nucleotides: TGCGCCAGCAGCCAAGATCGGGCCGAGCGGGTGGATTCCGATGAGCAGTTCTTC.

The chain carries TRBV20-1 and TRBJ2-1; possibly TRBD2 for D (6 bases). In germline, CDR1 is DFQATT, CDR2 SNEGSKA (reference sequence). V was trimmed by 5 bases and J by 2 bases, leaving 19 bases between them. The CDR3 length is 16 residues. Here the CDR3 DNA reads TGCAGTGCTCGGGACGGAGGGTTACACCCCTACAATGAGCAGTTCTTC. The encoded protein is CSARDGGLHPYNEQFF.

In this sample, this clonotype turned up a few times. The rearrangement links TRBV10-3 to TRBJ2-1; D may be TRBD1 or TRBD2 (5 bases each). Trimming cost V 7 bases and J 4 bases, with 14 bases left between them. Germline V CDR1 and CDR2: ENHRY, SYGVKD. The CDR3 is 14 residues long. The CDR3 loop is CAIMGETGYNEQFF. The DNA for the CDR3 is TGTGCCATCATGGGGGAGACGGGTTACAATGAGCAGTTCTTC.

The chain is built from TRBV12-3 or TRBV12-4 and TRBJ2-3, with D unclear. Trimming took off 3 bases at V and 6 bases at J, with 7 bases between the two ends. This CDR3 contains 12 residues. CDR3: CASSFLQDTQYF. DNA of the CDR3: TGTGCCAGCAGTTTCCTCCAGGATACGCAGTATTTT.

V gene TRBV20-1 combines with J gene TRBJ2-1; 8 bases are shared with TRBD2. CDR3 length: 15 amino acids. In germline, CDR1 is DFQATT, CDR2 SNEGSKA (reference sequence). The V and J ends lost 1 base and 2 bases, in that order; junction bases with no gene match: 4. CDR3 sequence: CSARGGLVTYNEQFF. The CDR3, as DNA: TGCAGTGCTAGAGGGGGACTAGTTACCTACAATGAGCAGTTCTTC.

The genes are TRBV12-3 or TRBV12-4 and TRBJ2-1; 10 bases fit TRBD2. The J call may not be correct, given that the DNA end is closer to TRBJ2-7. CDR3 length: 16 residues. The CDR3 sequence is CASTQREGISNNEQYF. CDR3 coding DNA: TGTGCCAGCACCCAGCGGGAGGGAATATCGAACAATGAGCAGTACTTC.

The chain recombines TRBV20-1 with TRBJ1-1, with a possible D match to TRBD1 (6 bases). Germline CDR1 reads DFQATT; CDR2 reads SNEGSKA (reference sequence). V lost 0 bases and J lost 1, with 18 bases in between. The CDR3 loop spans 17 amino acids. CDR3 DNA sequence: TGCAGTGCTAGAGATCTTGAGGGGGGCGACTCGAACACTGAAGCTTTCTTT. Amino acid sequence: CSARDLEGGDSNTEAFF.

The genes are TRBV12-3 or TRBV12-4 and TRBJ1-2; D is undetermined. This CDR3 is 15 amino acids long. The germline V and J ends were trimmed by 3 bases and 3 bases, with 14 bases remaining between them. The CDR3 spells CASSLDGNSYYGYTF. DNA of the CDR3: TGTGCCAGCAGTTTGGATGGGAACTCTTACTATGGCTACACCTTC.

This sequence joins TRBV20-1 and TRBJ2-7; D is possibly TRBD1 or TRBD2 (5 bases each). The CDR3 totals 15 residues. V dropped 2 bases and J dropped 0 bases, with 14 bases sitting between them. Per the germline V gene, CDR1 is DFQATT and CDR2 is SNEGSKA (reference sequence). The CDR3 sequence is CSARPLGDLSYEQYF. The DNA for the CDR3 is TGCAGTGCTAGACCCCTCGGGGACCTCTCCTACGAGCAGTACTTC.

This clonotype was detected a few times. This rearrangement joins TRBV20-1 to TRBJ1-2; no definite D call. The CDR3 consists of 12 residues. CDR1 and CDR2 (germline): DFQATT, SNEGSKA (reference sequence). The V end was cut by 5 bases, the J end by 4 bases, with 11 bases between. This chain's CDR3 is CSAPIRGYGYTF. DNA of the CDR3: TGCAGTGCTCCGATTCGGGGCTATGGCTACACCTTC.

This rearrangement joins TRBV4-2 to TRBJ2-7; D is ambiguous. CDR3 length: 17 residues. V shed 0 bases and J shed 0 bases, with 15 bases lying between them. CDR1 is LGHNA, CDR2 YNFKEQ, per germline. CDR3 protein: CASSQDGTGFYSYEQYF. CDR3 DNA: TGTGCCAGCAGCCAAGATGGAACCGGATTCTACTCCTACGAGCAGTACTTC.

The CDR3 DNA sequence: TGCAGTGCTAGTAAATTATCGGGGCGAGACATTCAGTACTTC. It specifies CSASKLSGRDIQYF. J is TRBJ2-4 and V is TRBV20-1; D is perhaps TRBD1 or TRBD2 (5 bases each). Germline CDR1 is DFQATT and CDR2 is SNEGSKA (reference sequence). Trimming removed 3 bases at V and 8 bases at J, with 17 bases between. The CDR3 loop spans 14 amino acids.

The chain is built from TRBV7-8 and TRBJ2-1; 13 nucleotides agree with TRBD2. CDR1 and CDR2 from the germline V gene are SGHVS and FQNEAQ. The CDR3 covers 15 residues. After removal of 0 bases from V and 7 bases from J, the junction contained 0 bases not matched to a gene. CDR3 nucleotides: TGTGCCAGCAGCTTAGCGACTAGCGGGGGGAATGAGCAGTTCTTC. Protein: CASSLATSGGNEQFF.

A note on this clonotype: The junction shows a germline mismatch at one end, possibly a read error. The chain couples TRBV6-6 to TRBJ2-1; maybe TRBD2 (5 bases). CDR3 size: 11 residues. Germline CDR1 reads MNHNY; CDR2 reads SVGAGI (reference sequence). CDR3 coding DNA: TGTGCCAGCAGTTCTAGCCGTGAGGAGTTCTTC. It translates to CASSSSREEFF.

J is TRBJ2-1 and V is TRBV9, with TRBD2 matching 10 bases. The closer fit of TRBJ2-7 to the DNA end suggests the J call may be wrong. CDR1 is SGDLS, CDR2 YYNGEE, per germline. CDR3 length equals 19 residues. CDR3 protein: CASSTLPRASGSSYNEQYF. CDR3 sequence (DNA): TGTGCCAGCAGCACCCTCCCTCGGGCTAGCGGGAGCTCCTACAATGAGCAGTACTTC.

This clonotype was counted only a few times. This rearrangement joins TRBV10-3 to TRBJ1-5; TRBD1 is a possible D gene (6 bases). CDR1 is ENHRY and CDR2 is SYGVKD in the germline V gene. The CDR3 covers 18 residues. V lost 2 bases to trimming and J lost 4 bases, with 21 bases between them. The CDR3 nucleotides are TGTGCCATCAGTGAGAGGTTCGGAGGGGGACGGGGTAATCAGCCCCAGCATTTT. It is translated as CAISERFGGGRGNQPQHF.

This chain connects TRBV20-1 to TRBJ2-7; 11 bases align to TRBD2. CDR1 DFQATT and CDR2 SNEGSKA come from the germline V gene (reference sequence). The V and J ends lost 2 bases and 0 bases, in that order; junction bases with no gene match: 6. This CDR3 is 16 amino acids long. The DNA for the CDR3 is TGCAGTGCTAGACGCCCGGGACTAGCGGCCTCCTACGAGCAGTACTTC. Protein product: CSARRPGLAASYEQYF.

The chain recombines TRBV10-3 with TRBJ1-1; no reliable D call. V was trimmed by 4 bases and J by 0 bases, leaving 9 bases between them. The CDR3 runs to 14 residues. The germline V gene encodes CDR1 ENHRY and CDR2 SYGVKD. For the CDR3, the DNA is TGTGCCATCAGTGTCGCAGAAATGAACACTGAAGCTTTCTTT. It is translated as CAISVAEMNTEAFF.